Listed below are T cell receptor beta chains from one sample, sequenced in a study of cytomegalovirus exposure and HLA in healthy donors. Assay: immunoSEQ multiplex PCR; the TCRdb copy retains only in-frame clones and omits some. The repertoire has about 200,000 clones, around 79% of them found once; the top ten carry approximately 0.39%. Material: PBMCs. The receptors were gathered from a male donor in good health and CMV-seropositive. CDR3s include the opening cysteine and the closing phenylalanine or tryptophan.

CDR3,J,length,V
CASSEGTSGGAYEQFF,TRBJ2-1,16,TRBV6-1
CSSSFGQLAFF,TRBJ1-1,11,TRBV7-9
CASSPSGRGEEKLFF,TRBJ1-4,15,TRBV7-2
CASSHTGGKNTIYF,TRBJ1-3,14,TRBV14
CASSPGVLPLSGELFF,TRBJ2-2,16,TRBV9
CASSFNRGRDTEAFF,TRBJ1-1,15,TRBV7-9
CASSPTSGVGNEQFF,TRBJ2-1,15,TRBV18
CASSLGSGTQYF,TRBJ2-3,12,TRBV5-4
CASAVYGTSYNEQFF,TRBJ2-1,15,TRBV9
CASSPPRTGGYEQYF,TRBJ2-7,15,TRBV19
CASSRPGTGGGANGHTF,TRBJ1-2,17,TRBV11-1
CASSVTGGGTDTQYF,TRBJ2-3,15,TRBV28
CASSVAGGQGDEQYF,NA,15,TRBV9
CASRPGTSGGRETQYF,TRBJ2-5,16,TRBV4-1
CASSDSGQGLQRSGNTIYF,TRBJ1-3,19,TRBV18
CASSQDVGAGSNQPQHF,TRBJ1-5,17,TRBV4-2
CASSTGGPPWEQYF,TRBJ2-7,14,TRBV5-1
CASSSPTARLAEAFF,TRBJ1-1,15,TRBV11-2
CASSDSIGGTAQYF,TRBJ2-4,14,TRBV6-4
CASAPLPMNTEAFF,TRBJ1-1,14,TRBV5-5
CASSSLRQGGNQPQHF,TRBJ1-5,16,TRBV5-6
CASSPGGGGYTF,TRBJ1-2,12,TRBV18
CASSVEVGTSGSVETQYF,TRBJ2-5,18,TRBV9
CASSLGGHTRGNEQFF,TRBJ2-1,16,TRBV7-2
CASSQQGANTEAFF,TRBJ1-1,14,TRBV5-6
CASRSLNRDFYGYTF,TRBJ1-2,15,TRBV6-1
CASSLGGGVEGYTF,TRBJ1-2,14,TRBV11-2
CASSSDPKGQPVYEQYF,TRBJ2-7,17,TRBV5-1
CATRTAQETQYF,TRBJ2-5,12,TRBV6-5
CASSPGTGNQPQHF,TRBJ1-5,14,TRBV18
CSVEVTNEQGKYF,TRBJ2-5,13,TRBV29-1
CASSLEHYEQYF,TRBJ2-7,12,TRBV7-6